The rows below give T cell receptor beta chains drawn from one sample of a study of neurological immune-mediated disorders. TCRdb re-analysed the 5' RACE reads in MiXCR, keeping a single row per CDR3 protein. Altogether 55,000 to 75,000 distinct CDR3 sequences are present, about an eighth being singletons, with the ten largest covering around 4.3%. Sequencing used PBMCs. Receptors were obtained from a female donor with HTLV-1-associated myelopathy (HAM/TSP). CDR3s include the opening cysteine and the closing phenylalanine or tryptophan. A D gene is named only where the DNA matches it firmly. A clone size is listed for some rows: how often the clone was seen (once, few, many), or a class if it is expanded.

v_call: TRBV7-2
j_call: TRBJ2-7
d_call: -
clone_size: -
cdr3_aa: CASSFKAGRIDEQYF
cdr3_nt: TGTGCCAGCAGCTTTAAGGCAGGCAGGATCGACGAGCAGTACTTC

v_call: TRBV29-1
j_call: TRBJ2-3
d_call: TRBD1
clone_size: many
cdr3_aa: CSVGWDRGRDTQYF
cdr3_nt: TGCAGCGTTGGTTGGGACAGGGGGCGAGATACGCAGTATTTT

v_call: TRBV5-5
j_call: TRBJ2-1
d_call: -
clone_size: many
cdr3_aa: CASSLATYNEQFF
cdr3_nt: TGTGCCAGCAGCTTGGCAACCTACAATGAGCAGTTCTTC

v_call: TRBV4-2
j_call: TRBJ2-2
d_call: -
clone_size: many
cdr3_aa: CASSQENSGTGELFF
cdr3_nt: TGTGCCAGCAGCCAAGAGAACTCAGGGACCGGGGAGCTGTTTTTT

v_call: TRBV20-1
j_call: TRBJ2-3
d_call: TRBD1
clone_size: many
cdr3_aa: CSARESRGMQYF
cdr3_nt: TGCAGTGCTAGAGAGTCCAGGGGGATGCAGTATTTT

v_call: TRBV10-3
j_call: TRBJ2-1
d_call: -
clone_size: many
cdr3_aa: CAISDKRAGNYNEQFF
cdr3_nt: TGTGCCATCAGTGATAAGCGGGCAGGTAACTACAATGAGCAGTTCTTC

v_call: TRBV27
j_call: TRBJ2-1
d_call: TRBD2
clone_size: many
cdr3_aa: CASRAGLAETYNEQFF
cdr3_nt: TGTGCCAGCAGGGCCGGACTAGCGGAGACCTACAATGAGCAGTTCTTC

v_call: TRBV7-2
j_call: TRBJ2-5
d_call: -
clone_size: many
cdr3_aa: CASSFQVGQETQYF
cdr3_nt: TGTGCCAGCAGCTTTCAAGTCGGTCAAGAGACCCAGTACTTC

v_call: TRBV6-1
j_call: TRBJ2-3
d_call: -
clone_size: many
cdr3_aa: CASSEAGGGGTDTQYF
cdr3_nt: TGTGCCAGCAGTGAAGCGGGAGGGGGGGGCACAGATACGCAGTATTTT

v_call: TRBV20-1
j_call: TRBJ2-7
d_call: -
clone_size: many
cdr3_aa: CSAPSLEYEQYF
cdr3_nt: TGCAGTGCTCCTAGTTTGGAATACGAGCAGTACTTC

v_call: TRBV20-1
j_call: TRBJ1-5
d_call: -
clone_size: -
cdr3_aa: CSVAGSVQPQHF
cdr3_nt: TGCAGTGTTGCGGGCTCGGTTCAGCCCCAGCATTTT

v_call: TRBV5-1
j_call: TRBJ1-1
d_call: -
clone_size: many
cdr3_aa: CASSQPGTMNTEAFF
cdr3_nt: TGCGCCAGCAGCCAACCAGGGACCATGAACACTGAAGCTTTCTTT

v_call: TRBV5-1
j_call: TRBJ2-6
d_call: -
clone_size: few
cdr3_aa: CASKELGANVLTF
cdr3_nt: TGCGCCAGCAAGGAGCTTGGGGCCAACGTCCTGACTTTC

v_call: TRBV6-1
j_call: TRBJ2-7
d_call: -
clone_size: many
cdr3_aa: CASSDAMGGVSYEQYF
cdr3_nt: TGTGCCAGCAGTGACGCCATGGGGGGCGTCTCCTACGAGCAGTACTTC

v_call: TRBV3-1
j_call: TRBJ2-7
d_call: -
clone_size: many
cdr3_aa: CASSPRGGYEQYF
cdr3_nt: TGTGCCAGCAGCCCGAGGGGTGGTTACGAGCAGTACTTC

v_call: TRBV5-1
j_call: TRBJ2-2
d_call: TRBD1
clone_size: many
cdr3_aa: CASSLSTGTGAAGELFF
cdr3_nt: TGCGCCAGCAGCTTGTCCACCGGGACAGGGGCGGCCGGGGAGCTGTTTTTT

v_call: TRBV10-3
j_call: TRBJ2-7
d_call: TRBD1
clone_size: many
cdr3_aa: CAILTTGAEQYF
cdr3_nt: TGTGCCATCCTAACGACAGGGGCCGAGCAGTACTTC

v_call: TRBV15
j_call: TRBJ2-5
d_call: -
clone_size: many
cdr3_aa: CATSRDTGRGETQYF
cdr3_nt: TGTGCCACCAGCAGAGACACAGGGCGAGGGGAGACCCAGTACTTC

v_call: TRBV7-9
j_call: TRBJ1-3
d_call: TRBD1
clone_size: few
cdr3_aa: CASRPRRDSYLTSSGNTIYF
cdr3_nt: TGTGCCAGCCGCCCTCGGCGGGACAGCTACCTCACCAGCTCTGGAAACACCATATATTTT

v_call: TRBV5-1
j_call: TRBJ2-3
d_call: TRBD2
clone_size: -
cdr3_aa: CTSSRTSGPLLTDMQYF
cdr3_nt: TGCACCAGCAGCAGGACTAGCGGACCGCTTCTCACAGATATGCAGTATTTT

v_call: TRBV20-1
j_call: TRBJ2-7
d_call: -
clone_size: many
cdr3_aa: CSARDGGYEQYF
cdr3_nt: TGCAGTGCTAGAGATGGGGGCTACGAGCAGTACTTC

v_call: TRBV29-1
j_call: TRBJ2-5
d_call: TRBD1
clone_size: many
cdr3_aa: CSVAGGETQYF
cdr3_nt: TGCAGCGTTGCAGGGGGAGAGACCCAGTACTTC

v_call: TRBV5-1
j_call: TRBJ2-3
d_call: TRBD2
clone_size: -
cdr3_aa: CASSFLGGAGDTQYF
cdr3_nt: TGCGCCAGCAGCTTCCTCGGGGGGGCCGGAGATACGCAGTATTTT

v_call: TRBV5-1
j_call: TRBJ2-3
d_call: -
clone_size: many
cdr3_aa: CASSLRRRTDTQYF
cdr3_nt: TGCGCCAGCAGCCTCCGTAGAAGGACAGATACGCAGTATTTT

v_call: TRBV3-1
j_call: TRBJ1-5
d_call: TRBD1
clone_size: many
cdr3_aa: CASSLDRGNQPQHF
cdr3_nt: TGTGCCAGCAGCCTCGACAGGGGTAATCAGCCCCAGCATTTT

v_call: TRBV18
j_call: TRBJ2-5
d_call: -
clone_size: many
cdr3_aa: CASSPGIQETQYF
cdr3_nt: TGTGCCAGCTCACCAGGGATCCAAGAGACCCAGTACTTC

v_call: TRBV15
j_call: TRBJ2-5
d_call: -
clone_size: many
cdr3_aa: CATQTRGALKETQYF
cdr3_nt: TGTGCTACCCAGACCAGGGGGGCCTTGAAAGAGACCCAGTACTTC

v_call: TRBV3-1
j_call: TRBJ2-7
d_call: -
clone_size: many
cdr3_aa: CASSQDHWQGLYEQYF
cdr3_nt: TGTGCCAGCAGCCAGGATCATTGGCAGGGCCTCTACGAGCAGTACTTC

v_call: TRBV28
j_call: TRBJ2-7
d_call: -
clone_size: many
cdr3_aa: CASSASVGFIHEQYF
cdr3_nt: TGTGCCAGCAGTGCTAGCGTCGGGTTCATACACGAGCAGTACTTC

v_call: TRBV29-1
j_call: TRBJ2-7
d_call: -
clone_size: many
cdr3_aa: CSAGQTGFGEQYF
cdr3_nt: TGCAGCGCTGGGCAAACAGGTTTTGGCGAGCAGTACTTC

v_call: TRBV20-1
j_call: TRBJ2-3
d_call: TRBD2
clone_size: -
cdr3_aa: CSASRTSGGLVSTDTQYF
cdr3_nt: TGCAGTGCTAGCCGCACTAGCGGGGGGCTAGTTAGCACAGATACGCAGTATTTT

v_call: TRBV6-5
j_call: TRBJ1-2
d_call: -
clone_size: many
cdr3_aa: CATREDRYGYTF
cdr3_nt: TGTGCCACTCGAGAGGACAGATATGGCTACACCTTC

v_call: TRBV3-1
j_call: TRBJ2-2
d_call: -
clone_size: -
cdr3_aa: CASSQGQPNTGELFF
cdr3_nt: TGTGCCAGCAGCCAAGGGCAGCCGAACACCGGGGAGCTGTTTTTT

v_call: TRBV11-2
j_call: TRBJ1-2
d_call: -
clone_size: -
cdr3_aa: CASGINYGYTF
cdr3_nt: TGTGCCAGCGGAATTAACTATGGCTACACCTTC

v_call: TRBV28
j_call: TRBJ1-1
d_call: TRBD1
clone_size: many
cdr3_aa: CASSSRGPRGIGAFF
cdr3_nt: TGTGCCAGCAGCTCCAGGGGGCCGCGTGGCATAGGAGCTTTCTTT